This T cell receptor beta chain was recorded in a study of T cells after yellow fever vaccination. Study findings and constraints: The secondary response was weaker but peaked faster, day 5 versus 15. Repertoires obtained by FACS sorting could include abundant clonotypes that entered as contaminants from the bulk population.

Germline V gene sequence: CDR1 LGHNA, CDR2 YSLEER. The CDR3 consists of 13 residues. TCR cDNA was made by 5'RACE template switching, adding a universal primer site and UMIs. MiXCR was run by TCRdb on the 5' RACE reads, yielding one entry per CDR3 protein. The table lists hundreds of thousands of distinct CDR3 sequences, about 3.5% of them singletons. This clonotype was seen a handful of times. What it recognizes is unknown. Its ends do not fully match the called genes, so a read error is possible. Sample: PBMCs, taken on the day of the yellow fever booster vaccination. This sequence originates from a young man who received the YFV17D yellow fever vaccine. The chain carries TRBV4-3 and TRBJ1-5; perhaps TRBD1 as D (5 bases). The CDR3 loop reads CASSQDLGAIVGF. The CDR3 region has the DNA TGCGCCAGCAGCCAAGATCTTGGGGCCATCGTAGGTTTT.